This T cell receptor (beta chain) was identified during a study of CD8 T cells in Susac syndrome. Germline lookup yields CDR1 SGHRS and CDR2 YFSETQ. This CDR3 has 14 amino acids. The trim removed 2 bases at V and 6 bases at J, leaving 6 bases unmatched. The RNA input was roughly 0.45 to 1 ug, and it was reverse transcribed with random hexamers. Amplification of TCR beta CDR3 across 54 Vbeta and 13 Jbeta was performed with immunoSEQ multiplex PCR. TCRdb analysed the immunoSEQ multiplex PCR reads with MiXCR anew, one entry per CDR3 protein. The sample records about 210,000 distinct CDR3 sequences, approximately 93% being singletons. The T cells that were sequenced for TCR beta were CD8+ and CD4+ cells from blood. Both CD4+ and CD8+ T cells were negatively isolated, and TEMRA cells underwent FACS enrichment.

The receptor was derived from a human donor in good health. The sample comprised CD4+ T cells from PBMCs. The V and J genes are TRBV5-1 and TRBJ2-7, with TRBD2 identical over 9 bases. CDR3 region: CASSFSGGQPEQYF. CDR3 coding DNA: TGCGCCAGCAGCTTTAGCGGGGGCCAGCCCGAGCAGTACTTC.